Included here is one T cell receptor (beta chain) sequence, with context. V lost 5 bases and J lost 3, with 11 bases in between. Germline assignment: CDR1 MNHEY and CDR2 SMNVEV (reference sequence). The CDR3 length is 14 residues. The data were produced by immunoSEQ multiplex PCR, yet TCRdb's version contains in-frame clones alone and is incomplete. This sample carries 30,000 to 45,000 clones, approximately 90% of them seen once, and the ten largest clones take 9.5% to 15%. This sample was included in a study of sequential checkpoint blockade in melanoma. Documented treatment: randomized to nivolumab then ipilimumab (arm A) or the reverse (arm B). PBMC sorting kept live CD3+CD8+ cells without CD19 or CD56.

The genes are TRBV27 and TRBJ1-5; D call uncertain. This clonotype was sampled from a human donor with melanoma. Sequenced here: CD8+ T cells sorted from blood (inferred from file names), sampled from a patient given nivolumab and ipilimumab in sequence. CDR3 in DNA: TGTGCCAGCAGTCCATTCCAGTACAATCAGCCCCAGCATTTT. Translation gives CASSPFQYNQPQHF.